These T cell receptor beta chains were read from a single sample in a study of T cell clonotyping in hematopoietic cell transplantation. Data came from immunoSEQ multiplex PCR; TCRdb stores just in-frame clones and leaves some out. The sample holds about 8,700 clones, 97% seen once. The sequences come from peripheral blood mononuclear cells, collected 100 days after allogeneic stem cell transplant. These receptors were obtained from a male patient aged 60 to 75 who had an allogeneic stem cell transplant from a related donor, so the T cells may come from the graft donor. Some clones in this sample may be carry-over from other donors' samples. Both conserved end residues are part of each CDR3. A D gene is named only where the DNA matches it firmly. Expanded clones are given a class, and other clones once, few, many or no size at all.

cdr3_aa: CASGDMPYEQYF
cdr3_nt: TGTGCCAGCGGGGACATGCCCTACGAGCAGTACTTC
j_call: TRBJ2-7
clone_size: -
d_call: -
v_call: TRBV28

cdr3_aa: CASSPRGGTGGAGEAEAFF
cdr3_nt: TGCGCCAGCAGCCCGCGGGGGGGGACAGGGGGCGCGGGGGAAGCTGAAGCTTTCTTT
j_call: TRBJ1-1
clone_size: -
d_call: TRBD1
v_call: TRBV5-1

cdr3_aa: CASSHERVPLGGYTF
cdr3_nt: TGCGCCAGCAGCCACGAAAGGGTCCCACTAGGGGGCTACACCTTC
j_call: TRBJ1-2
clone_size: -
d_call: -
v_call: TRBV4-3

cdr3_aa: CAWSRLAGPQETQYF
cdr3_nt: TGTGCCTGGAGTCGGCTAGCGGGGCCGCAGGAGACCCAGTACTTC
j_call: TRBJ2-5
clone_size: -
d_call: TRBD2
v_call: TRBV30

cdr3_aa: CASSGPSGLGTQYF
cdr3_nt: TGTGCCAGCAGTGGCCCTTCTGGCCTTGGGACCCAGTACTTC
j_call: TRBJ2-5
clone_size: -
d_call: -
v_call: TRBV25-1

cdr3_aa: CASRQGNLYGYTF
cdr3_nt: TGTGCCAGCAGACAGGGAAACCTCTATGGCTACACCTTC
j_call: TRBJ1-2
clone_size: -
d_call: -
v_call: TRBV28

cdr3_aa: CASSEGRYGYTF
cdr3_nt: TGTGCCAGCAGCGAGGGGCGATATGGCTACACCTTC
j_call: TRBJ1-2
clone_size: -
d_call: -
v_call: TRBV28

cdr3_aa: CASSLATGANLLYGYTF
cdr3_nt: TGTGCCAGCAGCTTAGCAACAGGGGCAAATCTTCTCTATGGCTACACCTTC
j_call: TRBJ1-2
clone_size: -
d_call: TRBD1
v_call: TRBV11-2

cdr3_aa: CASSQDGLNTEAFF
cdr3_nt: TGTGCCAGCAGCCAAGATGGGTTGAACACTGAAGCTTTCTTT
j_call: TRBJ1-1
clone_size: -
d_call: -
v_call: TRBV14

cdr3_aa: CASSLVRPEAQYF
cdr3_nt: TGTGCCAGCAGCTTAGTCAGGCCGGAGGCCCAGTACTTC
j_call: TRBJ2-5
clone_size: once
d_call: -
v_call: TRBV7-9

cdr3_aa: CASSPSGTGAIRYTF
cdr3_nt: TGTGCCAGCAGCCCGTCAGGGACAGGGGCTATACGCTACACCTTC
j_call: TRBJ1-2
clone_size: -
d_call: TRBD1
v_call: TRBV5-5

cdr3_aa: CASSSTSGPTDTQYF
cdr3_nt: TGTGCCAGCAGCTCGACTAGCGGGCCGACAGATACGCAGTATTTT
j_call: TRBJ2-3
clone_size: -
d_call: TRBD2
v_call: TRBV7-6

cdr3_aa: CASSLSSPSYEQYF
cdr3_nt: TGTGCCAGCAGTTTATCCAGTCCCTCCTACGAGCAGTACTTC
j_call: TRBJ2-7
clone_size: once
d_call: -
v_call: TRBV27

cdr3_aa: CASSQNDRGGQPQHF
cdr3_nt: TGTGCCAGCAGCCAGAACGACCGGGGGGGTCAGCCCCAGCATTTT
j_call: TRBJ1-5
clone_size: -
d_call: -
v_call: TRBV4-2

cdr3_aa: CASRTPGRGQEQYF
cdr3_nt: TGTGCCAGCAGAACCCCCGGCAGGGGGCAAGAGCAGTACTTC
j_call: TRBJ2-7
clone_size: -
d_call: TRBD1
v_call: TRBV28

cdr3_aa: CASDGTGDSYEQYF
cdr3_nt: TGTGCTTCCGACGGGACAGGAGACTCCTACGAGCAGTACTTC
j_call: TRBJ2-7
clone_size: -
d_call: TRBD1
v_call: TRBV7-9

cdr3_aa: CASSQRGGNTGELFF
cdr3_nt: TGTGCCAGCAGCCAGCGGGGGGGAAACACCGGGGAGCTGTTTTTT
j_call: TRBJ2-2
clone_size: -
d_call: TRBD2
v_call: TRBV28

cdr3_aa: CASSLRDTQAFF
cdr3_nt: TGTGCCAGTAGCCTCCGGGACACCCAAGCTTTCTTT
j_call: TRBJ1-1
clone_size: -
d_call: -
v_call: TRBV19

cdr3_aa: CGCQGGVAEAFF
cdr3_nt: TGTGGTTGCCAGGGAGGAGTCGCTGAAGCTTTCTTT
j_call: TRBJ1-1
clone_size: -
d_call: -
v_call: TRBV6-1

cdr3_aa: CTILVGNTIYF
cdr3_nt: TGCACCATCTTGGTAGGAAACACCATATATTTT
j_call: TRBJ1-3
clone_size: -
d_call: -
v_call: TRBV29-1

cdr3_aa: CASSQSEQGYEQYF
cdr3_nt: TGCGCCAGCAGCCAATCCGAACAGGGCTACGAGCAGTACTTC
j_call: TRBJ2-7
clone_size: -
d_call: -
v_call: TRBV4-1

cdr3_aa: CASSRTGGDQPQHF
cdr3_nt: TGTGCCAGCAGCCGGACAGGGGGTGATCAGCCCCAGCATTTT
j_call: TRBJ1-5
clone_size: -
d_call: TRBD1
v_call: TRBV6-5

cdr3_aa: CASSQGGDRGIDIQYF
cdr3_nt: TGCGCCAGCAGCCAAGGTGGGGACAGGGGGATTGACATTCAGTACTTC
j_call: TRBJ2-4
clone_size: -
d_call: TRBD1
v_call: TRBV4-3

cdr3_aa: CASSLGRVQETQYF
cdr3_nt: TGCGCCAGCAGCTTAGGCAGAGTACAAGAGACCCAGTACTTC
j_call: TRBJ2-5
clone_size: once
d_call: -
v_call: TRBV5-1

cdr3_aa: CASSKDSNTGELFF
cdr3_nt: TGTGCCAGCAGCAAGGACAGCAACACCGGGGAGCTGTTTTTT
j_call: TRBJ2-2
clone_size: -
d_call: -
v_call: TRBV5-4

cdr3_aa: CAIIGRTVIDTQYF
cdr3_nt: TGTGCCATCATAGGACGGACAGTCATAGATACGCAGTATTTT
j_call: TRBJ2-3
clone_size: -
d_call: -
v_call: TRBV6-4

cdr3_aa: CASNLNPSTGYTF
cdr3_nt: TGTGCCAGCAACCTAAACCCGAGTACGGGCTACACCTTC
j_call: TRBJ1-2
clone_size: -
d_call: -
v_call: TRBV2

cdr3_aa: CASRGTAGNTIYF
cdr3_nt: TGTGCCAGCAGAGGGACAGCCGGAAACACCATATATTTT
j_call: TRBJ1-3
clone_size: -
d_call: TRBD1
v_call: TRBV9

cdr3_aa: CSVNPPGTGDRTEAFF
cdr3_nt: TGCAGCGTAAACCCGCCGGGGACAGGGGATAGGACTGAAGCTTTCTTT
j_call: TRBJ1-1
clone_size: -
d_call: TRBD1
v_call: TRBV29-1

cdr3_aa: CASSPRSPGQSGMNTEAFF
cdr3_nt: TGTGCCAGCAGCCCCCGGTCCCCAGGACAGTCCGGCATGAACACTGAAGCTTTCTTT
j_call: TRBJ1-1
clone_size: -
d_call: -
v_call: TRBV7-2

cdr3_aa: CASSSRDIRLLFYGYTF
cdr3_nt: TGTGCCAGCAGCTCCCGGGACATTCGCCTCCTCTTCTATGGCTACACCTTC
j_call: TRBJ1-2
clone_size: -
d_call: -
v_call: TRBV7-9

cdr3_aa: CASSFRSSGYTF
cdr3_nt: TGTGCCAGCAGCTTTCGCTCCTCCGGCTACACCTTC
j_call: TRBJ1-2
clone_size: -
d_call: -
v_call: TRBV11-3

cdr3_aa: CASSEIDRGNSPLHF
cdr3_nt: TGTGCCAGCAGTGAGATAGACAGGGGGAATTCACCCCTCCACTTT
j_call: TRBJ1-6
clone_size: -
d_call: TRBD1
v_call: TRBV25-1

cdr3_aa: CASSLALAGTSTDTQYF
cdr3_nt: TGTGCCAGCAGCTTAGCCCTCGCGGGGACCTCCACAGATACGCAGTATTTT
j_call: TRBJ2-3
clone_size: -
d_call: -
v_call: TRBV11-1

cdr3_aa: CASSPERGAGSPLHF
cdr3_nt: TGTGCCAGCAGTCCGGAAAGGGGGGCTGGATCACCCCTCCACTTT
j_call: TRBJ1-6
clone_size: -
d_call: -
v_call: TRBV28

cdr3_aa: CASSPGTAADTQYF
cdr3_nt: TGTGCCAGCAGCCCAGGGACCGCGGCAGATACGCAGTATTTT
j_call: TRBJ2-3
clone_size: -
d_call: -
v_call: TRBV11-2

cdr3_aa: CASSRDRDNSPLHF
cdr3_nt: TGTGCCAGCTCACGGGACAGGGATAATTCACCCCTCCACTTT
j_call: TRBJ1-6
clone_size: -
d_call: TRBD1
v_call: TRBV18

cdr3_aa: CASSQLNTDYGYTF
cdr3_nt: TGTGCCAGCAGCCAACTCAACACCGACTATGGCTACACCTTC
j_call: TRBJ1-2
clone_size: -
d_call: -
v_call: TRBV28

cdr3_aa: CASSLDRTDTQYF
cdr3_nt: TGTGCCAGCAGCCTAGACCGAACAGATACGCAGTATTTT
j_call: TRBJ2-3
clone_size: -
d_call: -
v_call: TRBV28

cdr3_aa: CASSQERNRDQPQHF
cdr3_nt: TGCGCCAGCAGCCAGGAGAGGAACAGGGATCAGCCCCAGCATTTT
j_call: TRBJ1-5
clone_size: -
d_call: -
v_call: TRBV4-3

cdr3_aa: CASSSDVAYEQYF
cdr3_nt: TGCGCCAGCAGCTCGGACGTAGCCTACGAGCAGTACTTC
j_call: TRBJ2-7
clone_size: -
d_call: -
v_call: TRBV5-1